This T cell receptor (beta chain) was observed in a study of beta chain features in type 1 diabetes. This clone was counted a few times. Its cognate antigen is unknown. V lost 0 bases to trimming and J lost 4 bases, with 13 bases between them. CDR1 and CDR2 from the germline V gene are GTSNPN and SVGIG (reference sequence). The CDR3 spans 15 residues. Reverse transcription of all isolated RNA meant that expressed TCRB transcripts were sequenced. The repertoire was sequenced with immunoSEQ multiplex PCR; TCRdb's copy has only in-frame clones and lacks some. This sample yields some 150,000 clones, of which 8.5% to 10% are seen a single time; roughly 0.7% belongs to the top ten. Via the markers CD45RO/CCR7/CD25/CD127/CD95/CD27, stem cell-like memory, regulatory, central memory and naive CD4+ cells were sorted. Study findings and constraints: In all four CD4+ subsets, TCRB CDR3 length was significantly, moderately reduced in type 1 diabetes. Any role of HLA type in TCRB rearrangement remained unresolved here. PCR might pick shorter templates more often, in the same way for patients and controls.

J is TRBJ1-5 and V is TRBV30; TRBD1 is a possible D gene (6 bases). Sequencing used central memory CD4+ T cells from blood. This receptor was identified in a woman aged 25 to 45 with type 1 diabetes. The CDR3 sequence is CAWSVAGQQNQPQHF. CDR3 DNA: TGTGCCTGGAGTGTAGCTGGACAGCAAAATCAGCCCCAGCATTTT. The full variable domain, in which reference TRBV30 and TRBJ1-5 provide the parts outside the CDR3, is SQTIHQWPATLVQPVGSPLSLECTVEGTSNPNLYWYRQAAGRGLQLLFYSVGIGQISSEVPQNLSASRPQDRQFILSSKKLLLSDSGFYLCAWSVAGQQNQPQHFGDGTRLSIL.